The 23 T cell receptor beta chains in this list originate from one sample, sequenced in a study of cytomegalovirus exposure and HLA in healthy donors. Sequencing used immunoSEQ multiplex PCR; TCRdb keeps in-frame clones, though not all of them. The table records about 260,000 clones, around 91% of them present only once. Sequenced material: PBMCs. These receptors all stem from a woman aged 30 to 39 in good health and CMV-seronegative.

The chain couples TRBV29-1 to TRBJ2-1; 14 bases match TRBD2. This CDR3 contains 18 residues. Germline CDR1 and CDR2: SQVTM and ANQGSEA. V shed 1 base and J 5 bases; nucleotides not matched to a gene: 10. CDR3 sequence: CSVEGLAGGIANHNEQFF. In DNA form, the CDR3 reads TGCAGCGTTGAAGGACTAGCGGGAGGGATTGCTAACCACAATGAGCAGTTCTTC.

The V and J genes are TRBV7-8 and TRBJ2-1; 12 bases are a match to TRBD2. The germline V gene encodes CDR1 SGHVS and CDR2 FQNEAQ. The V gene end was trimmed by 1 base and the J gene end by 5 bases; junction bases not matched to a gene: 9. The CDR3 extends over 18 amino acids. The chain's CDR3 is CASSLGTLAGGGHNEQFF. The CDR3 nucleotides read TGTGCCAGCAGCTTAGGGACCCTAGCGGGAGGGGGACACAATGAGCAGTTCTTC.

The V gene is TRBV2, the J gene TRBJ2-3; D unclear. Germline CDR1 and CDR2: SNHLY and FYNNEI. V dropped 8 bases and J dropped 2 bases, with 8 bases sitting between them. The length of the CDR3 is 12 residues. CDR3 DNA: TGTGCCAGCTGGGCCCCCACAGATACGCAGTATTTT. As protein: CASWAPTDTQYF.

V is TRBV27 and J is TRBJ2-7; TRBD2 matches at 11 bases. The CDR3 is made up of 19 amino acids. Trimming removed 4 bases from V and 4 bases from J; junction bases left unmatched: 18. From germline, CDR1 is MNHEY and CDR2 SMNVEV (reference sequence). CDR3 in amino acids: CASSSQLAGAAPTLYEQYF. DNA of the CDR3: TGTGCCAGCAGTTCCCAACTAGCGGGAGCAGCCCCCACCCTATACGAGCAGTACTTC.

The chain is built from TRBV28 and TRBJ2-3, with 11 bases matching TRBD2. There are 16 residues in the CDR3. Per the germline V gene, CDR1 is MDHEN and CDR2 is SYDVKM. V dropped 1 base and J dropped 3; count of bases not matched to a gene: 3. CDR3 residues: CASSLSGLAVTDTQYF. CDR3 nucleotides: TGTGCCAGCAGTTTATCGGGACTAGCGGTTACAGATACGCAGTATTTT.

This rearrangement joins TRBV10-3 to TRBJ2-7; TRBD2 matches at 12 bases. The V and J ends lost 0 bases and 6 bases, in that order; junction bases with no gene match: 3. The germline CDR1 and CDR2 sequences are ENHRY and SYGVKD. CDR3 length: 15 residues. The DNA for the CDR3 is TGTGCCATCAGTGAGTCCCCGACTAGCGGGAGCGAGCAGTACTTC. It specifies CAISESPTSGSEQYF.

The J gene is TRBJ1-2, the V gene TRBV5-1; D is perhaps TRBD1 (5 bases). Germline V gives CDR1 SGHRS, CDR2 YFSETQ. The CDR3 runs 15 residues. V was shortened by 3 bases and J by 8 bases, with 20 bases between the two germline ends. This chain's CDR3 is CASSWSRVKGEGYTF. The CDR3 DNA reads TGCGCCAGCAGCTGGAGCAGGGTGAAGGGTGAGGGCTACACCTTC.

In its sample, this clone was seen a few times. The V call is TRBV15, the J call TRBJ2-7; 9 bases line up with TRBD1. The CDR3 is 15 residues long. Trimming took 4 bases from V and 3 from J; bases not matched to a gene: 7. CDR1 is LNHNV, CDR2 YYDKDF, per germline (reference sequence). This CDR3 reads CATSIPGQGDYEQYF. CDR3 coding DNA: TGTGCCACCAGCATCCCGGGACAGGGCGACTACGAGCAGTACTTC.

This rearrangement joins TRBV5-8 to TRBJ2-7, with D perhaps matching TRBD2 (5 bases). Looked up from germline, CDR1 is SGHTS and CDR2 is YDEGEE. Between the trimmed V and J ends, which lost 3 bases and 7 bases, there was a span of 20 bases. This CDR3 contains 15 residues. DNA of the CDR3: TGTGCCAGCAGCTACCCTCGGACTGCCAATGGAGAGCAGTACTTC. Translated, it gives CASSYPRTANGEQYF.

This chain connects TRBV7-9 to TRBJ1-3; TRBD1 is a possible D gene (5 bases). Germline-derived CDR1 and CDR2 are SEHNR and FQNEAQ (reference sequence). Trimming cost V 5 bases and J 0 bases, with 11 bases left between them. This CDR3 region has 15 residues. The CDR3 reads CASSTRQSSGNTIYF. In DNA form, the CDR3 reads TGTGCCAGCAGCACACGACAGAGCTCTGGAAACACCATATATTTT.

This clone has only a few counts. This chain links TRBV25-1 with TRBJ2-3, with D maybe TRBD2 (5 bases). V was shortened by 5 bases and J by 2 bases, with 17 bases between the two germline ends. Germline V CDR1 and CDR2: MGHDK, SYGVNS. This CDR3 region has 16 residues. CDR3 bases: TGTGCCAGCAGTCAACCCCAGGCGGGTACCACAGATACGCAGTATTTT. It yields the protein CASSQPQAGTTDTQYF.

This clone was detected only once. The chain carries TRBV9 and TRBJ2-1; D unresolved. The V gene lost 2 bases and the J gene lost 0 bases, with 6 bases spanning the gap. The CDR3 consists of 14 residues. Germline CDR1 SGDLS, CDR2 YYNGEE. CDR3 amino acids: CASSVGSSYNEQFF. CDR3 nucleotides: TGTGCCAGCAGCGTTGGTAGCTCCTACAATGAGCAGTTCTTC.

The rearrangement links TRBV28 to TRBJ2-7; 7 positions agree with TRBD1. The length of the CDR3 is 14 residues. The germline CDR1 and CDR2 sequences are MDHEN and SYDVKM. J lost 0 bases, V lost 6 bases, and 5 bases had no gene match. CDR3 region: CASRLTGTSYEQYF. DNA for the CDR3: TGTGCCAGCAGGCTGACAGGGACCTCCTACGAGCAGTACTTC.

The J gene is TRBJ1-2, the V gene TRBV19, with D perhaps matching TRBD1 (5 bases). CDR3 length: 11 amino acids. Per the germline V gene, CDR1 is LNHDA and CDR2 is SQIVND (reference sequence). V shed 4 bases and J shed 8 bases, with 8 bases lying between them. CDR3 nucleotides: TGTGCCAGTAGTAAGGGGAACGGCTACACCTTC. Translation gives CASSKGNGYTF.

The CDR3 protein is CASNRGRDNEQFF. For the CDR3, the DNA is TGTGCCAGCAACCGAGGACGGGACAATGAGCAGTTCTTC. V usage is TRBV6-6 and J usage is TRBJ2-1; D call uncertain. The V end lost 7 bases, the J end lost 5 bases, and 12 bases lay between the germline ends. Germline V gene lookup returns CDR1 MNHNY and CDR2 SVGAGI (reference sequence). CDR3 length equals 13 residues.

CDR3 nucleotide sequence: TGCAGTGCTTCGGGACAGACGGCTAGGTATTTT. This codes for CSASGQTARYF. V gene TRBV20-1 combines with J gene TRBJ2-3; 7 bases line up with TRBD1. CDR3 size: 11 residues. Germline V lookup: CDR1 DFQATT, CDR2 SNEGSKA (reference sequence). The V gene end was trimmed by 5 bases and the J gene end by 14 bases; junction bases not matched to a gene: 10.

V usage is TRBV6-5 and J usage is TRBJ2-2, with D unresolved. V gave up 4 bases and J gave up 5 bases, with 8 bases separating them. The CDR3 covers 13 residues. The germline CDR1 and CDR2 sequences are MNHEY and SVGAGI. The CDR3 protein is CASSFQITGELFF. CDR3 coding DNA: TGTGCCAGCAGTTTCCAAATTACCGGGGAGCTGTTTTTT.

This sequence joins TRBV28 and TRBJ2-7, with TRBD2 as a possible D gene (7 bases). Germline V gives CDR1 MDHEN, CDR2 SYDVKM. The CDR3 runs to 15 residues. V lost 3 bases to trimming and J lost 4 bases, with 16 bases between them. Here the CDR3 DNA reads TGTGCCAGCAGTTTTCGGGGGGCCCTTTCTTACGAGCAGTACTTC. Its translation: CASSFRGALSYEQYF.

The rearrangement joins TRBV7-2 to TRBJ2-2; 9 nucleotides align to TRBD2. This CDR3 is 19 amino acids long. Unmatched junction bases numbered 17, after V lost 0 bases and J lost 9 bases. Germline assignment: CDR1 SGHTA and CDR2 FQGNSA. The CDR3 coding sequence is TGTGCCAGCAGCTTAGCGCCTCTCTCAGCGGGAGGCCCCCACCGGGAGCTGTTTTTT. Residues: CASSLAPLSAGGPHRELFF.

The table lists this clone with a few counts. The chain carries TRBV29-1 and TRBJ2-3; D not certain. The V end was cut by 2 bases, the J end by 4 bases, with 16 bases between. Germline CDR1 and CDR2: SQVTM and ANQGSEA. The CDR3 loop spans 15 amino acids. In DNA, the CDR3 is TGCAGCGTTGAATCGGGCGGAACTGGGGCAGATACGCAGTATTTT. Encoded protein: CSVESGGTGADTQYF.

The genes are TRBV29-1 and TRBJ2-2; a possible D gene is TRBD2 (5 bases). Germline V lookup: CDR1 SQVTM, CDR2 ANQGSEA. The CDR3 is 15 residues long. The V and J ends lost 5 bases and 2 bases respectively, with 15 bases between them. The CDR3 reads CSVLYLRGNTGELFF. The CDR3 DNA reads TGCAGCGTTTTATACCTTCGGGGTAACACCGGGGAGCTGTTTTTT.

On this clone itself: Because the CDR3's place on the DNA is in doubt, the DNA is left out and the CDR3 is given as listed by TCRdb. The chain joins TRBV27 to TRBJ2-3; TRBD2 is the table's D call, not checked against the DNA. The germline CDR1 and CDR2 sequences are MNHEY and SMNVEV (reference sequence). The CDR3 is 16 residues long, counting both termini. The CDR3 is CASSSSTSGRTDTQYF.

This chain connects TRBV6-4 to TRBJ2-1, with TRBD2 identical over 7 bases. This CDR3 contains 14 residues. Germline CDR1 MRHNA, CDR2 SNTAGT. The J segment lost 10 bases and the V segment lost 5 bases, leaving 11 bases of the junction unmatched. The CDR3 DNA follows: TGTGCCAGCAGTTCGCTAGCGGAACCTTTGGAGCAGTTCTTC. This codes for CASSSLAEPLEQFF.